Each of the 26 T cell receptor beta chains below was sequenced from the same sample in a study of Graves' ophthalmopathy and Graves' hyperthyroidism. TCR beta CDR3 amplification used RNA transcripts. First-round RT-PCR with HTBI primers preceded a second-round multiplex PCR. TCRdb re-called the multiplex PCR reads through MiXCR, storing one row per CDR3 protein. The sample comprises 650,000 to 800,000 distinct CDR3 sequences, roughly 39% of which are singletons, and more than 3% rests with the top ten. The sample was peripheral blood. The source is an adult man with Graves' ophthalmopathy.

This clonotype was detected once. The germline gene is not matched at one end of the junction; a read error may be the cause. The rearrangement joins TRBV11-1 to TRBJ2-7, with D hard to call. Germline CDR1 and CDR2: SGHAT and FQDESV (reference sequence). CDR3 length: 13 residues. DNA for the CDR3: TGTGCCAGCAGCTTAGCAGCTACCTACGAGCTGTACTTC. This gives the protein CASSLAATYELYF.

The V call is TRBV12-3 or TRBV12-4, the J call TRBJ2-7; 8 bases map to TRBD2. J gave up 3 bases and V 7 bases, and 23 bases lay outside the gene matches. CDR3 size: 19 residues. The chain's CDR3 is CASNPRPEAGVGYNYEQYF. The CDR3 DNA reads as TGTGCCAGCAATCCACGGCCCGAAGCGGGAGTTGGCTATAACTACGAGCAGTACTTC.

The genes are TRBV6-5 and TRBJ2-2, with 8 positions matching TRBD1. Losses at the gene ends were 1 base for V and 5 bases for J; bases not matched to a gene: 3. The CDR3 loop spans 15 amino acids. Germline CDR1 and CDR2: MNHEY and SVGAGI. CDR3 region: CASSYWTGWTGELFF. CDR3 coding DNA: TGTGCCAGCAGTTACTGGACAGGGTGGACCGGGGAGCTGTTTTTT.

V gene TRBV11-2 combines with J gene TRBJ1-2; 7 nucleotides agree with TRBD1. Trimming took 1 base from V and 2 from J; bases not matched to a gene: 7. CDR3 length: 16 amino acids. Looked up from germline, CDR1 is SGHAT and CDR2 is FQNNGV. The CDR3 spells CASSLGGQTSNYGYTF. CDR3 coding DNA: TGTGCCAGCAGCTTAGGGGGACAGACAAGCAACTATGGCTACACCTTC.

This clonotype was observed a few times. This chain uses TRBV6-5 with TRBJ2-5; 10 bases match TRBD2. The ends lost 7 bases at V and 4 bases at J; junction bases unmatched: 3. Germline V gene data show CDR1 as MNHEY and CDR2 as SVGAGI. The CDR3 is 13 amino acids. For the CDR3, the DNA is TGTGCCAGCAATATAGCGGGGGGAGAGACCCAGTACTTC. Amino acids: CASNIAGGETQYF.

The V call is TRBV2, the J call TRBJ2-1; maybe TRBD2 (5 bases). Trimming pared 10 bases from V and 1 base from J, leaving 14 bases between. Germline-derived CDR1 and CDR2 are SNHLY and FYNNEI. The CDR3 is 14 residues long. The DNA for the CDR3 is TGTGCCACCGAGGAGGCCGGGTCCTACAATGAGCAGTTCTTC. Its translation: CATEEAGSYNEQFF.

The chain links TRBV12-5 to TRBJ1-6; 9 nucleotides line up with TRBD1. Germline lookup yields CDR1 LGHNT and CDR2 FRNRAP. CDR3 length: 14 residues. The CDR3 loop reads CASREGQGSSPLHF. DNA for the CDR3: TGTGCCAGCAGAGAGGGACAGGGCAGCTCACCCCTCCACTTT.

This clonotype was counted ten times or more. The V call is TRBV19, the J call TRBJ1-2; D may be TRBD1 (5 bases). The CDR3 covers 15 residues. V dropped 4 bases and J dropped 3 bases, with 15 bases sitting between them. Germline CDR1 LNHDA, CDR2 SQIVND (reference sequence). The CDR3 DNA is TGTGCCAGTAGTAGGGAGCAGGGAAATCACTATGGCTACACCTTC. Translated, it gives CASSREQGNHYGYTF. Filled out from reference TRBV19 and TRBJ1-2, the complete variable domain reads DGGITQSPKYLFRKEGQNVTLSCEQNLNHDAMYWYRQDPGQGLRLIYYSQIVNDFQKGDIAEGYSVSREKKESFPLTVTSAQKNPTAFYLCASSREQGNHYGYTFGSGTRLTVV.

This clonotype was counted many times. J is TRBJ2-7 and V is TRBV25-1; TRBD2 aligns across 7 bases. V lost 3 bases, J lost 6 bases, and 5 bases stayed unmatched. Germline CDR1 MGHDK, CDR2 SYGVNS. The CDR3 extends over 13 amino acids. The CDR3 nucleotides are TGTGCCAGCAGTGAGATAGGGAGGGGCGAGCAGTACTTC. It yields the protein CASSEIGRGEQYF.

In DNA, the CDR3 is TGTGCCAGCAGCCGGGCACAGGGGATGGAAAAACTGTTTTTT. Translated: CASSRAQGMEKLFF. The chain carries TRBV11-2 and TRBJ1-4; the match to TRBD1 covers 7 bases. The CDR3 is 14 amino acids. The V and J ends lost 5 bases and 8 bases, in that order; junction bases with no gene match: 8. Germline assignment: CDR1 SGHAT and CDR2 FQNNGV.

V usage is TRBV4-1 and J usage is TRBJ2-7; D is tentatively TRBD1 or TRBD2 (6 bases each). Trimming shortened V by 3 bases and J by 4 bases, and 10 bases separated the two germline ends. The CDR3 consists of 13 residues. Germline values: CDR1 MGHRA, CDR2 YSYEKL. As DNA, the CDR3 is TGCGCCAGCAGCCATACGGGGGCATACGAGCAGTACTTC. Translation: CASSHTGAYEQYF.

This clonotype showed up just a few times. V is TRBV6-5 and J is TRBJ2-5; 12 bases are a match to TRBD2. V lost 4 bases, J lost 2 bases, and 11 bases stayed unmatched. From germline, CDR1 is MNHEY and CDR2 SVGAGI. The CDR3 has 18 amino acids. Here the CDR3 DNA reads TGTGCCAGCAGTTTACACCGCTTCGGACTAGCGGGGCAAGAGACCCAGTACTTC. Translating it yields CASSLHRFGLAGQETQYF.

As concerns this clonotype: It may be a read error: a sequence one base away is much more abundant. The genes are TRBV19 and TRBJ1-2; 7 nucleotides match TRBD1. V gave up 11 bases and J gave up 7 bases; unmatched junction bases: 10. Germline V CDR1 and CDR2: LNHDA, SQIVND (reference sequence). The CDR3 has 12 amino acids. In DNA form, the CDR3 reads TGTGCCGCCTCGACAGGGAAGGTTGGCTACACCTTC. Its translation is CAASTGKVGYTF.

The table lists this clonotype with a few counts. V gene TRBV19 combines with J gene TRBJ2-7; D might be TRBD1 or TRBD2, each matching 5 bases. CDR3 length: 15 residues. From germline, CDR1 is LNHDA and CDR2 SQIVND (reference sequence). The germline V and J ends were trimmed by 8 bases and 1 base, with 18 bases remaining between them. The CDR3: CASGFGGEGSYEQYF. As DNA, the CDR3 is TGTGCCAGTGGTTTTGGGGGAGAAGGATCCTACGAGCAGTACTTC.

A note on this clonotype: The germline gene is not matched at one end of the junction; a read error may be the cause. Here the CDR3 DNA reads TGTGCCAGCAGTGAAAGCCAGGGGGCCAACGTCCTGACTTTC. Its translation is CASSESQGANVLTF. The chain joins TRBV10-3 to TRBJ2-6; no reliable D call. Germline V gene lookup returns CDR1 ENHRY and CDR2 SYGVKD. The length of the CDR3 is 14 residues.

The sample holds many counts of this clonotype. The genes are TRBV19 and TRBJ1-6; D is unclear. Trimming removed 3 bases at V and 7 bases at J, with 13 bases between. This CDR3 is 15 amino acids long. Germline V gene data show CDR1 as LNHDA and CDR2 as SQIVND (reference sequence). As DNA, the CDR3 is TGTGCCAGTAGTATGGAACCTCGCCCGAATTCACCCCTCCACTTT. Translated: CASSMEPRPNSPLHF.

The rearrangement links TRBV11-1 to TRBJ2-6; D tentatively reads TRBD1 or TRBD2 (6 bases each). V dropped 5 bases and J dropped 3 bases, with 14 bases sitting between them. The CDR3 is made up of 16 amino acids. CDR1 SGHAT and CDR2 FQDESV come from the germline V gene (reference sequence). In DNA, the CDR3 is TGTGCCAGCAGCGAACAGGGAGGTGTTGGGGCCAACGTCCTGACTTTC. Residues: CASSEQGGVGANVLTF.

This clonotype was seen more than once but under ten times. The chain couples TRBV12-3 or TRBV12-4 to TRBJ1-4; D is ambiguous. The CDR3 is made up of 15 amino acids. The CDR3 bases are TGTGCTAGTGGTTCCGGGCCGGAACCTAATGAAAAACTGTTTTTT. This encodes CASGSGPEPNEKLFF.

The gene calls are TRBV3-1 and TRBJ1-1; no clear D gene. V was clipped by 8 bases and J by 1 base, with 17 bases between them. The CDR3 is 15 residues long. The germline gives CDR1 LGHDT, CDR2 YNNKEL (reference sequence). CDR3: CASSSNLMGNTEAFF. The CDR3 DNA reads TGTGCCAGCTCTAGTAATTTAATGGGGAACACTGAAGCTTTCTTT.

There are many counts of this clonotype. V is TRBV19 and J is TRBJ2-7, with 8 bases identical to TRBD2. CDR1 LNHDA and CDR2 SQIVND come from the germline V gene (reference sequence). V shed 1 base and J 1 base; nucleotides not matched to a gene: 6. This CDR3 contains 16 residues. The CDR3 reads CASSIASSGGSYEQYF. The CDR3 DNA sequence: TGTGCCAGTAGTATAGCATCAAGCGGGGGATCCTACGAGCAGTACTTC.

This clonotype occurred a few times. The V and J genes are TRBV10-3 and TRBJ2-3; 8 nucleotides align to TRBD2. Losses at the gene ends were 8 bases for V and 0 bases for J; bases not matched to a gene: 1. Germline CDR1 and CDR2: ENHRY and SYGVKD. The CDR3 totals 13 residues. The CDR3 spells CAIASGSTDTQYF. The CDR3 region has the DNA TGTGCCATCGCTAGCGGGAGCACAGATACGCAGTATTTT.

In this sample, this clonotype turned up once. The genes are TRBV10-3 and TRBJ1-4, with TRBD1 matching 10 bases. The CDR3 length is 13 residues. CDR1 and CDR2 from the germline V gene are ENHRY and SYGVKD. Losses at the gene ends were 7 bases for V and 6 bases for J; bases not matched to a gene: 2. The chain's CDR3 is CAIKGQGDEKLFF. The CDR3 DNA reads as TGTGCCATCAAAGGACAGGGGGATGAAAAACTGTTTTTT.

On this clonotype itself: Being one base from a much bigger clone, this may be a read error. J is TRBJ1-6 and V is TRBV12-3 or TRBV12-4; D is possibly TRBD1 (5 bases). Trimming took off 11 bases at V and 0 bases at J, with 14 bases between the two ends. This CDR3 contains 15 residues. The CDR3 DNA is TGTGCCGGCTCGACAGAGAGCTCCTATAATTCACCCCTCCACTTT. Residues: CAGSTESSYNSPLHF.

This clonotype was observed many times. V gene TRBV20-1 combines with J gene TRBJ1-4; D may be TRBD1 (6 bases). Germline loops: CDR1 DFQATT, CDR2 SNEGSKA (reference sequence). The CDR3 is 15 amino acids. Trimming took off 3 bases at V and 6 bases at J, with 17 bases between the two ends. This chain's CDR3 is CSARRFGGQYEKLFF. The CDR3, as DNA: TGCAGTGCTAGGCGCTTTGGGGGGCAATATGAAAAACTGTTTTTT.

CDR3 DNA: TGTGCCAGTAGTGTTACAGGGGGCGGCCAGCCCCAGTACTTC. The encoded protein is CASSVTGGGQPQYF. This chain connects TRBV19 to TRBJ2-5, with TRBD1 identical over 9 bases. CDR1 is LNHDA, CDR2 SQIVND, per germline (reference sequence). The CDR3 contains 14 residues. V shed 5 bases, J shed 9 bases, and the junction held 10 bases outside the gene matches.

This clonotype was observed a handful of times. The rearrangement links TRBV9 to TRBJ1-2; possible D gene TRBD1, 5 bases. The CDR3 contains 16 residues. V was trimmed by 4 bases and J by 1 base, leaving 17 bases between them. The germline V gene encodes CDR1 SGDLS and CDR2 YYNGEE. This CDR3 is CASSQGFGGGNYGYTF. The CDR3 region has the DNA TGTGCCAGCAGCCAAGGTTTCGGGGGAGGTAACTATGGCTACACCTTC.